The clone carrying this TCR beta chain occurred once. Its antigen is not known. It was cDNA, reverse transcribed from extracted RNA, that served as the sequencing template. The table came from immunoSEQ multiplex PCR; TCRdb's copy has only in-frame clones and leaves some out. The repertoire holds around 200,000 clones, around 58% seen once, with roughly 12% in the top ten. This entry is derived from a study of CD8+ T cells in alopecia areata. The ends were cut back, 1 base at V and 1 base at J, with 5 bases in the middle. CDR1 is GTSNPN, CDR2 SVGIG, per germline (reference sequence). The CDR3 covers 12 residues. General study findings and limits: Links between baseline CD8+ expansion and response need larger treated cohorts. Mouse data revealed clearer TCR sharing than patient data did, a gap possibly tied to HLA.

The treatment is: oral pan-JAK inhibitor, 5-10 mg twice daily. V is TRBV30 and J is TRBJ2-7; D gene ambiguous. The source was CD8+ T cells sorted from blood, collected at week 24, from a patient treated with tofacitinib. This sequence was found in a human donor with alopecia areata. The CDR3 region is CAWSEGSYEQYF. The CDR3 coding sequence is TGTGCCTGGAGTGAAGGATCCTACGAGCAGTACTTC. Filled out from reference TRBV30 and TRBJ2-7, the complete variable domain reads SQTIHQWPATLVQPVGSPLSLECTVEGTSNPNLYWYRQAAGRGLQLLFYSVGIGQISSEVPQNLSASRPQDRQFILSSKKLLLSDSGFYLCAWSEGSYEQYFGPGTRLTVT.